These 3 T cell receptor beta chains came from one sample sequenced in a study of control samples from healthy donors and cancer patients (dated by TCRdb to about 2020). The library was obtained by the immunoSEQ multiplex PCR assay. Not all clones reach the TCRdb copy of this immuneACCESS table, which keeps in-frame sequences only. Checked studies attribute under half of the gap to unresolved V genes and leave the rest unexplained. This sample comprises some 79,000 clones, 90% to 95% of them detected only once. The top ten clonotypes cover 0.95% to 1.5% of the sample. Sequencing was performed on PBMCs. These receptors all stem from a woman aged 35 to 49 with lung cancer.

The V call is TRBV19, the J call TRBJ2-1; D call uncertain. CDR1 and CDR2 (germline): LNHDA, SQIVND (reference sequence). There are 15 residues in the CDR3. Trimming shortened V by 5 bases and J by 0 bases, and 11 bases separated the two germline ends. The chain's CDR3 is CASSRQVSSYNEQFF. The CDR3, as DNA: TGTGCCAGTAGTCGCCAGGTGAGCTCCTACAATGAGCAGTTCTTC.

The chain carries TRBV5-6 and TRBJ1-1; 10 nucleotides match TRBD1. The CDR3 totals 15 residues. Germline V CDR1 and CDR2: SGHDT, YYEEEE. J was trimmed by 4 bases and V by 4 bases; bases with no gene match: 7. CDR3 nucleotide sequence: TGTGCCAGCAGCGCACCGACAGGGGGCCCCACTGAAGCTTTCTTT. It specifies CASSAPTGGPTEAFF.

Only a few counts were recorded for this clone. This chain uses TRBV5-1 with TRBJ1-2; D might be TRBD1 (5 bases). V lost 0 bases and J 4 bases, leaving 13 bases between the germline ends. CDR3 length: 15 amino acids. From germline, CDR1 is SGHRS and CDR2 YFSETQ. The CDR3 loop is CASSLEQASGYGYTF. The CDR3 DNA reads as TGCGCCAGCAGCTTGGAACAGGCCTCAGGCTATGGCTACACCTTC.